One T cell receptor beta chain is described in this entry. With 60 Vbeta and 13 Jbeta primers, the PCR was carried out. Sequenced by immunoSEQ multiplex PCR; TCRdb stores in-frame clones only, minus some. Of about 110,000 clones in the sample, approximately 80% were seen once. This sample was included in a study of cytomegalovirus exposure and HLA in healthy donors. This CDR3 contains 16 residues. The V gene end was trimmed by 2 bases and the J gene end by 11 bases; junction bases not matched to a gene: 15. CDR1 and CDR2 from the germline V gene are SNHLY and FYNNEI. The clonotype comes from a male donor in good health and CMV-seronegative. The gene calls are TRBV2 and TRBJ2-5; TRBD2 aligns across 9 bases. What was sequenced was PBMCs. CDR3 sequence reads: CASSENMREGVGEQYF. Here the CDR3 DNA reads TGTGCCAGCAGTGAAAATATGCGGGAGGGCGTGGGGGAGCAGTACTTC.